This is a list of T cell receptor beta chains from one sample in a study of naive and memory T cell subsets. One entry per CDR3 protein results from TCRdb running MiXCR on the UMI-ligation and nested PCR reads. This table has 8,000 or so distinct CDR3 sequences, 25% to 35% appearing once. Material: CD8+ TEMRA cells from blood. These receptors were collected from a human donor in good health. The CDR3 runs from the conserved cysteine through the conserved F or W. D genes are given only for firm matches. Size is stated for part of the rows, as once, few or many counts, or as a class when the clone is expanded.

D	V	size	J	DNA	CDR3
TRBD1	TRBV5-5	NA	TRBJ2-7	TGTGCCAGCAGCTTGGGACAGGGGGCACACTACGAGCAGTACTTC	CASSLGQGAHYEQYF
TRBD1	TRBV19	few	TRBJ1-5	TGTGCCAGTAACAGGGGTAGCAATCAGCCCCAGCATTTT	CASNRGSNQPQHF
TRBD2	TRBV12-3/TRBV12-4	few	TRBJ2-1	TGTGCCAGCAGTCCGCCGACTAGCGGGGGGCCCTACAATGAGCAGTTCTTC	CASSPPTSGGPYNEQFF
TRBD1	TRBV13	NA	TRBJ2-1	TGTGCCAGCAGCTTAGGGACAGGGGTAGGCAATGAGCAGTTCTTC	CASSLGTGVGNEQFF
TRBD2	TRBV5-4	few	TRBJ2-1	TGTGCCAGCAGCCCGGGGAGGGCTTACAATGAGCAGTTCTTC	CASSPGRAYNEQFF
NA	TRBV12-3/TRBV12-4	NA	TRBJ2-2	TGTGCCAGCAGTTTCTCTTGGCAGAGCAACACCGGGGAGCTGTTTTTT	CASSFSWQSNTGELFF
TRBD1	TRBV11-2	NA	TRBJ2-3	TGTGCCAGCAGCTTAGGGCCTGGACAGGGTGAAGATACGCAGTATTTT	CASSLGPGQGEDTQYF
NA	TRBV12-3/TRBV12-4	few	TRBJ1-2	TGTGCCAGCAGTTTTTGGGGAATCGCCTATGGCTACACCTTC	CASSFWGIAYGYTF
NA	TRBV28	NA	TRBJ2-3	TGTGCCAGCAGCTGGGGAGAGGGGGGAACGAGGACAGATACGCAGTATTTT	CASSWGEGGTRTDTQYF
NA	TRBV2	few	TRBJ2-1	TGTGCCAGCAGTGAAATGACGGGCGGGCTCTCTCCACCCCCCGGCAATGAGCAGTTCTTC	CASSEMTGGLSPPPGNEQFF
TRBD2	TRBV24-1	NA	TRBJ2-1	TGTGCCACGGGGACTAGCGGGAGGACCTCCTACAATGAGCAGTTCTTC	CATGTSGRTSYNEQFF
NA	TRBV29-1	NA	TRBJ1-1	TGCAGCGTTGGGAACAGGAACACTGAAGCTTTCTTT	CSVGNRNTEAFF
NA	TRBV19	NA	TRBJ1-1	TGTGCCAGTAGTAACGGGGGCACTGAAGCTTTCTTT	CASSNGGTEAFF
NA	TRBV20-1	few	TRBJ1-2	TGCAGTGCTAGAGATATGGAGGGAATCATCTATGGCTACACCTTC	CSARDMEGIIYGYTF
TRBD1	TRBV28	NA	TRBJ2-7	TGTGCCAGCAGTTTAAGGGACAGGGGGGACTACGAGCAGTACTTC	CASSLRDRGDYEQYF
NA	TRBV7-8	few	TRBJ1-3	TGTGCCAGCAGAAAGGCTGGAAACACCATATATTTT	CASRKAGNTIYF
TRBD1	TRBV6-5	NA	TRBJ1-2	TGTGCCAGCAGTTACCAGGGGGTTTGGCGACAGGGAGAGGATTATGGCTACACCTTC	CASSYQGVWRQGEDYGYTF
NA	TRBV10-2	NA	TRBJ2-1	TGCGCCAGCAGTGTAGGTTTGTCCCTTAGCCACAATGAGCAGTTCTTC	CASSVGLSLSHNEQFF
NA	TRBV12-3/TRBV12-4	few	TRBJ2-7	TGTGCCAGCAGTTCTCCGTACGAGCAGTACTTC	CASSSPYEQYF
NA	TRBV15	NA	TRBJ2-3	NA	CAPPMYLCAPHFALSCTDTQYF
NA	TRBV28	few	TRBJ2-7	TGTGCCAGCAGTTTCACTTTTACAGGGAGGGCCTACGAGCAGTACTTC	CASSFTFTGRAYEQYF
NA	TRBV20-1	NA	TRBJ1-3	TGCAGTGCTAGAGATCAGAACGACCTCTCTGGAAACACCATATATTTT	CSARDQNDLSGNTIYF